These T cell receptor beta chains were read from a single sample in a study of blood T cells in healthy people across ages. TCRdb processed the 5' RACE reads anew with MiXCR; each CDR3 protein has one entry. The sample has about 1.1 million distinct CDR3 sequences, roughly two fifths seen once. Material for sequencing was blood. All receptors come from a man younger than 35 in good health. CDR3s include the opening cysteine and the closing phenylalanine or tryptophan. Each record gives: J gene, D gene, V gene, clone size, CDR3 protein, CDR3 DNA. D genes are given only for firm matches. Clone size is shown for a subset of rows, as once, few, many or a class of expanded clone.

J: TRBJ2-3; D: -; V: TRBV7-9; size: few; CDR3: CASSPPWREGTDTQYF; DNA: TGTGCCAGCAGCCCACCCTGGAGGGAAGGCACAGATACGCAGTATTTT
J: TRBJ2-3; D: -; V: TRBV4-1; size: few; CDR3: CASSLRQTSTDTQYF; DNA: TGCGCCAGCAGCCTCCGACAGACTAGCACAGATACGCAGTATTTT
J: TRBJ2-5; D: -; V: TRBV4-3; size: -; CDR3: CASSQEHSQQETQYF; DNA: TGCGCCAGCAGCCAAGAACATTCCCAACAAGAGACCCAGTACTTC
J: TRBJ1-2; D: TRBD1; V: TRBV20-1; size: -; CDR3: CSVPSTGYYGYTF; DNA: TGCAGTGTCCCTTCGACAGGGTACTATGGCTACACCTTC
J: TRBJ2-5; D: -; V: TRBV12-3/TRBV12-4; size: -; CDR3: CASSSGVDQYF; DNA: TGTGCCAGCAGTTCGGGAGTCGACCAGTACTTC
J: TRBJ1-1; D: -; V: TRBV20-1; size: once; CDR3: CSARDHRPEGTEAFF; DNA: TGCAGTGCTAGAGATCACCGACCCGAGGGCACTGAAGCTTTCTTT
J: TRBJ2-2; D: -; V: TRBV6-1; size: -; CDR3: CASSEAPLTGELFF; DNA: TGTGCCAGCAGTGAAGCGCCCCTTACCGGGGAGCTGTTTTTT
J: TRBJ1-2; D: -; V: TRBV20-1; size: few; CDR3: CSAREGYTF; DNA: TGCAGTGCTAGAGAGGGCTACACCTTC
J: TRBJ1-5; D: -; V: TRBV4-1; size: -; CDR3: CASSQARGDQPQHF; DNA: TGCGCCAGCAGCCAAGCCCGGGGGGATCAGCCCCAGCATTTT
J: TRBJ2-1; D: -; V: TRBV28; size: -; CDR3: CASETGSSYNEQFF; DNA: TGTGCCAGCGAGACAGGTAGCTCCTACAATGAGCAGTTCTTC
J: TRBJ2-7; D: -; V: TRBV15; size: -; CDR3: CATSRSDRPYDSHDSYEQYF; DNA: TGTGCCACCAGCAGATCGGACCGCCCATACGACAGCCACGACTCCTACGAGCAGTACTTC
J: TRBJ2-1; D: TRBD2; V: TRBV25-1; size: -; CDR3: CASRGLAGGFNEQFF; DNA: TGTGCCAGCAGAGGGTTAGCGGGGGGTTTCAATGAGCAGTTCTTC
J: TRBJ1-2; D: TRBD1; V: TRBV11-2; size: -; CDR3: CASSPAPDRVENCTF; DNA: TGTGCCAGCAGCCCAGCCCCCGACAGGGTTGAAAACTGCACCTTC
J: TRBJ1-2; D: -; V: TRBV7-9; size: -; CDR3: CAGQPTELYGYTF; DNA: TGTGCCGGCCAACCGACAGAGCTCTATGGCTACACCTTC
J: TRBJ2-6; D: -; V: TRBV5-1; size: -; CDR3: CASSLERSGANVLTF; DNA: TGCGCCAGCAGCTTGGAGCGTTCTGGGGCCAACGTCCTGACTTTC
J: TRBJ1-1; D: -; V: TRBV30; size: once; CDR3: CAWRTGTRNTEAFF; DNA: TGTGCCTGGAGGACCGGGACGAGGAACACTGAAGCTTTCTTT
J: TRBJ2-1; D: -; V: TRBV12-3/TRBV12-4; size: -; CDR3: CASSFGGGRPQETQFF; DNA: TGTGCCAGCAGTTTTGGGGGGGGCAGGCCCCAAGAGACCCAGTTCTTC
J: TRBJ2-1; D: TRBD2; V: TRBV10-3; size: -; CDR3: CANSGTRYNEQFF; DNA: TGTGCCAATTCCGGGACTAGGTACAATGAGCAGTTCTTC
J: TRBJ2-7; D: TRBD2; V: TRBV5-6; size: -; CDR3: CASSSLAGGRYNEQYF; DNA: TGTGCCAGCAGCTCACTGGCGGGGGGGCGCTACAATGAGCAGTACTTC
J: TRBJ1-4; D: -; V: TRBV20-1; size: few; CDR3: CSAPQGVHLFF; DNA: TGCAGTGCTCCACAGGGAGTCCATCTGTTTTTT
J: TRBJ2-1; D: -; V: TRBV24-1; size: few; CDR3: CATSAPEVNEQFF; DNA: TGTGCCACCAGTGCCCCAGAGGTCAATGAGCAGTTCTTC
J: TRBJ2-3; D: TRBD2; V: TRBV24-1; size: few; CDR3: CATSDPGLAGGPDTQYF; DNA: TGTGCCACCAGTGACCCGGGACTAGCGGGGGGGCCAGATACGCAGTATTTT
J: TRBJ2-7; D: -; V: TRBV7-9; size: many; CDR3: CASSLKGSYEQYF; DNA: TGTGCCAGCAGCTTGAAAGGATCCTACGAGCAGTACTTC
J: TRBJ2-2; D: TRBD2; V: TRBV12-3/TRBV12-4; size: -; CDR3: CASRLGTKLGTGELFF; DNA: TGTGCCAGCAGACTCGGGACTAAATTGGGAACCGGGGAGCTGTTTTTT
J: TRBJ2-5; D: -; V: TRBV12-3/TRBV12-4; size: few; CDR3: CASSSLPEGGETQYF; DNA: TGTGCCAGCAGTTCCCTTCCGGAGGGTGGCGAGACCCAGTACTTC
J: TRBJ2-3; D: -; V: TRBV6-2/TRBV6-3; size: -; CDR3: CASGPYSALLDTQYF; DNA: TGTGCCAGCGGGCCATACTCAGCTCTTTTGGATACGCAGTATTTT
J: TRBJ2-7; D: TRBD1; V: TRBV6-2/TRBV6-3; size: -; CDR3: CASSQGETYEQYF; DNA: TGTGCCAGCAGCCAGGGGGAGACCTACGAGCAGTACTTC
J: TRBJ2-1; D: TRBD2; V: TRBV6-1; size: -; CDR3: CASSEVSGGYNEQFF; DNA: TGTGCCAGCAGTGAAGTAAGCGGGGGGTACAATGAGCAGTTCTTC
J: TRBJ2-5; D: -; V: TRBV11-2; size: -; CDR3: CASSQGGKTQYF; DNA: TGTGCCAGCAGCCAAGGGGGGAAGACCCAGTACTTC
J: TRBJ1-1; D: -; V: TRBV4-2; size: few; CDR3: CASSHGPQVGLSEAFF; DNA: TGTGCCAGCAGCCATGGCCCCCAAGTAGGACTGTCCGAAGCTTTCTTT
J: TRBJ2-5; D: -; V: TRBV7-8; size: -; CDR3: CASSLLAMETQYF; DNA: TGTGCCAGCAGCTTGTTAGCGATGGAGACCCAGTACTTC
J: TRBJ1-5; D: -; V: TRBV2; size: -; CDR3: CASSEEQTYNQPQHF; DNA: TGTGCCAGCAGTGAGGAGCAGACCTACAATCAGCCCCAGCATTTT
J: TRBJ2-5; D: -; V: TRBV20-1; size: few; CDR3: CSARGATALRTQYF; DNA: TGCAGTGCTAGAGGGGCCACTGCTTTGCGGACCCAGTACTTC
J: TRBJ2-1; D: -; V: TRBV7-9; size: -; CDR3: CASSLAGGDQFF; DNA: TGTGCCAGCAGCTTAGCAGGCGGTGATCAGTTCTTC
J: TRBJ2-7; D: TRBD1; V: TRBV7-3; size: few; CDR3: CASSFSTGGNEQYF; DNA: TGTGCCAGCAGCTTCTCTACAGGGGGCAACGAGCAGTACTTC
J: TRBJ2-2; D: -; V: TRBV6-2/TRBV6-3; size: -; CDR3: CASSKGWAGELFF; DNA: TGTGCCAGCTCTAAGGGGTGGGCCGGGGAGCTGTTTTTT
J: TRBJ2-5; D: TRBD1; V: TRBV20-1; size: -; CDR3: CSARLGQGAFNEQYF; DNA: TGCAGTGCTAGGCTCGGACAGGGAGCGTTCAATGAGCAGTACTTC
J: TRBJ2-7; D: TRBD2; V: TRBV20-1; size: -; CDR3: CSARGGSRYEQYF; DNA: TGCAGTGCTAGGGGGGGGTCGCGGTACGAGCAGTACTTC
J: TRBJ2-3; D: -; V: TRBV24-1; size: -; CDR3: CATSDLFADTQYF; DNA: TGTGCCACCAGTGATTTGTTCGCAGATACGCAGTATTTT
J: TRBJ1-2; D: -; V: TRBV12-3/TRBV12-4; size: many; CDR3: CASRTGSYGYTF; DNA: TGTGCCAGCAGGACAGGATCCTATGGCTACACCTTC
J: TRBJ2-3; D: TRBD1; V: TRBV4-1; size: -; CDR3: CASSQSLTGTTDTQYF; DNA: TGCGCCAGCAGCCAAAGTTTGACAGGGACAACAGATACGCAGTATTTT
J: TRBJ2-3; D: TRBD1; V: TRBV13; size: few; CDR3: CASSRTGYTDTQYF; DNA: TGTGCCAGCAGTAGGACAGGCTACACAGATACGCAGTATTTT
J: TRBJ2-5; D: -; V: TRBV21-1; size: few; CDR3: CASSKGPYRGGGLQETQYF; DNA: TGTGCCAGCAGCAAAGGCCCATACAGGGGCGGGGGGTTACAAGAGACCCAGTACTTC
J: TRBJ1-5; D: -; V: TRBV4-1; size: -; CDR3: CASSQDPREGQPQHF; DNA: TGCGCCAGCAGCCAAGATCCAAGGGAAGGTCAGCCCCAGCATTTT
J: TRBJ2-3; D: -; V: TRBV4-3; size: many; CDR3: CASSQDYGTDTQYF; DNA: TGCGCCAGCAGCCAAGATTATGGCACAGATACGCAGTATTTT